This entry features one T cell receptor (beta chain) sequence. Antigen unknown. The data were produced by immunoSEQ multiplex PCR, yet TCRdb's version contains in-frame clones alone and is incomplete. The repertoire has 130,000 to 150,000 clones, 82% of them found once; the top ten carry 4.1%. The CDR3 totals 14 residues. Germline loops: CDR1 SQVTM, CDR2 ANQGSEA. Trimming took off 6 bases at V and 5 bases at J, with 17 bases between the two ends. The source of the sample is a study of T cell responses to AZD1222 COVID-19 vaccine. Study-level points and caveats: Across spike, vaccine-associated CD4 TCRs were found, dominant at 160-218 and 743-854.

The chain employs TRBV29-1 and TRBJ2-1, with D perhaps TRBD1 (5 bases). The source was peripheral blood, collected on day 0 of MenACWY control vaccination. This receptor was obtained from an adult in good health. CDR3 sequence: CSVARYRGNNEQFF. In DNA, the CDR3 is TGCAGCGTGGCCCGGTATAGGGGAAACAATGAGCAGTTCTTC.